The source of this TCR beta chain is a study of CD4 T cells in relation to SARS-CoV-2 and coronaviruses. General study results and limits: Monoreactive clones expanded significantly more to SARS-CoV-2 than crossreactive clones did. This crossreactivity analysis covered spike protein alone, no other viral proteins.

Assay used: immunoSEQ multiplex PCR; TCRdb lists only in-frame clones, some missing. Of around 25,000 clones listed, over 65% are singletons. V lost 4 bases to trimming and J lost 6 bases; unmatched junction nucleotides: 9. This CDR3 region has 16 residues. Germline V CDR1 and CDR2: LNHDA, SQIVND (reference sequence). Before the COVID-19 pandemic, during about 2010-2018, CD4+ T cells were taken from unexposed donors. The cells were cultured for around ten days before CD4+ T cells were isolated. Cultures held 2 million to 2.5 million PBMCs per well with about 10 IU/ml IL-2. Notes on this clone: Its target is not known.

J is TRBJ1-2 and V is TRBV19; 12 nucleotides line up with TRBD1. The clonotype was recovered from a human donor in good health. The sequencing sample was made of CD4+ T cells from PBMCs, cultured in vitro. For the CDR3, the DNA is TGTGCCAGTAGTACGGGACAGGGGGCTCTTAGTAATGGCTACACCTTC. This gives the protein CASSTGQGALSNGYTF.